These 19 T cell receptor beta chains were sequenced from one sample in a study of blood T cell repertoires in COVID-19. Sequencing used immunoSEQ multiplex PCR; TCRdb keeps in-frame clones, though not all of them. The repertoire holds 75,000 to 80,000 clones, around 90% seen once, with 5.5% to 6% in the top ten. The material sequenced was peripheral blood. The receptors derive from a human donor in a cohort sampled during active COVID-19.

This sequence joins TRBV5-4 and TRBJ1-1; 10 positions match TRBD1. The CDR3 sequence is 15 residues long. Per germline, CDR1 SGHNT and CDR2 YYREEE (reference sequence). Unmatched junction bases numbered 2, after V lost 2 bases and J lost 1 base. CDR3 protein: CASSLRQGANTEAFF. Written as DNA, the CDR3 is TGTGCCAGCAGCTTAAGACAGGGGGCGAACACTGAAGCTTTCTTT.

The chain recombines TRBV12-3 or TRBV12-4 with TRBJ2-7, with D uncertain. This CDR3 spans 13 amino acids. V lost 3 bases, J lost 4 bases, and 10 bases lay in between. The CDR3 region is CASSLGARYEQYF. The DNA of the CDR3 is TGTGCCAGCAGTTTGGGCGCGAGATACGAGCAGTACTTC.

The genes are TRBV29-1 and TRBJ2-1; D is possibly TRBD2 (6 bases). Germline CDR1 is SQVTM and CDR2 is ANQGSEA. This CDR3 contains 11 residues. Trimming pared 7 bases from V and 9 bases from J, leaving 13 bases between. The CDR3 nucleotides read TGCAGCGGGCGGAGGGATGGTGAGCAGTTCTTC. Protein product: CSGRRDGEQFF.

A few counts support this clone. The chain recombines TRBV10-2 with TRBJ1-1; D perhaps matches TRBD1 (6 bases). The CDR3 length is 16 residues. The V end was cut by 3 bases, the J end by 0 bases, with 14 bases between. Germline V gene lookup returns CDR1 WSHSY and CDR2 SAAADI. The CDR3 sequence is CASSDLGRDMNTEAFF. DNA of the CDR3: TGCGCCAGCAGTGACCTGGGACGGGACATGAACACTGAAGCTTTCTTT.

V is TRBV7-2 and J is TRBJ1-1; D is unclear. The V gene lost 2 bases and the J gene lost 1 base, with 5 bases spanning the gap. The germline gives CDR1 SGHTA, CDR2 FQGNSA. The CDR3 totals 13 residues. CDR3 DNA sequence: TGTGCCAGCAGCTTACTCTGGAACACTGAAGCTTTCTTT. Its translation is CASSLLWNTEAFF.

The J gene is TRBJ1-3, the V gene TRBV6-5; 8 nucleotides agree with TRBD1. CDR3 length: 14 residues. In germline, CDR1 is MNHEY, CDR2 SVGAGI. V was clipped by 8 bases and J by 0 bases; unmatched bases: 3. The CDR3 spells CASGDRNSGNTIYF. CDR3 in DNA: TGTGCCAGCGGGGACAGGAACTCTGGAAACACCATATATTTT.

In DNA form, the CDR3 reads TGTGCCAGCAGCTCCGGACAGGAATCTGGAAACACCATATATTTT. As protein: CASSSGQESGNTIYF. The chain links TRBV7-9 to TRBJ1-3; 7 bases fit TRBD1. The CDR3 consists of 15 residues. With 4 bases clipped from V and 1 base from J, the junction kept 4 bases outside the gene matches. Germline lookup yields CDR1 SEHNR and CDR2 FQNEAQ (reference sequence).

This chain links TRBV7-3 with TRBJ2-7; 9 bases fit TRBD1. With V trimmed by 3 bases and J by 3 bases, 3 bases remained unmatched. The CDR3 is made up of 14 amino acids. Germline CDR1 SGHTA, CDR2 FQGTGA. In DNA, the CDR3 is TGTGCCAGCAGCTTGGGACAGGGATACTACGAGCAGTACTTC. It codes for CASSLGQGYYEQYF.

V is TRBV6-2 or TRBV6-3 and J is TRBJ1-6; 10 nucleotides align to TRBD1. CDR1 and CDR2 from the germline V gene are MNHEY and SVGEGT. V was clipped by 5 bases and J by 8 bases; unmatched bases: 6. There are 15 residues in the CDR3. The CDR3: CASSPGQGSDSPLHF. The CDR3 nucleotides read TGTGCCAGCAGTCCGGGACAGGGGAGTGATTCACCCCTCCACTTT.

The chain recombines TRBV6-2 or TRBV6-3 with TRBJ2-1; 10 positions agree with TRBD2. Trimming cost V 5 bases and J 6 bases; bases outside gene matches: 13. The CDR3 runs 17 residues. Germline V gives CDR1 MNHEY, CDR2 SVGEGT. The CDR3 coding sequence is TGTGCCAGCAGTCCCTACTCCCAAGCGGGGGGGCTCAATGAGCAGTTCTTC. Protein sequence: CASSPYSQAGGLNEQFF.

The CDR3 sequence is CASSPGDRQQYF. In nucleotides, the CDR3 is TGTGCCAGCAGCCCGGGGGACAGGCAGCAGTACTTC. This chain joins TRBV7-9 and TRBJ2-7; 8 positions agree with TRBD1. V lost 5 bases to trimming and J lost 8 bases; unmatched junction nucleotides: 5. From germline, CDR1 is SEHNR and CDR2 FQNEAQ (reference sequence). The CDR3 is made up of 12 amino acids.

The genes are TRBV9 and TRBJ1-2; D gene ambiguous. CDR1 is SGDLS and CDR2 is YYNGEE in the germline V gene. Trimming took 7 bases from V and 8 from J, leaving 18 bases between them. The CDR3 has 13 amino acids. The CDR3 reads CASPKEWVGGYTF. The CDR3 DNA reads TGTGCCAGCCCTAAGGAGTGGGTTGGAGGCTACACCTTC.

This clone was detected a few times. This chain uses TRBV10-3 with TRBJ2-7, with 9 positions matching TRBD2. The CDR3 totals 14 residues. From germline, CDR1 is ENHRY and CDR2 SYGVKD. J gave up 6 bases and V 8 bases, and 11 bases lay outside the gene matches. The CDR3: CAIRAASGVVEQYF. The CDR3 DNA sequence: TGTGCCATCCGGGCGGCTAGCGGGGTCGTCGAGCAGTACTTC.

The chain joins TRBV7-6 to TRBJ1-5, with 9 bases identical to TRBD1. Germline V lookup: CDR1 SGHVS, CDR2 FNYEAQ. This CDR3 has 15 residues. The V segment lost 5 bases and the J segment 5 bases; nucleotides outside the gene matches: 7. This CDR3 reads CASSRGQGGDQPQHF. As DNA, the CDR3 is TGTGCCAGCAGCCGGGGACAGGGAGGGGATCAGCCCCAGCATTTT.

This sequence joins TRBV10-1 and TRBJ2-2; no clear D. Trimming shortened V by 5 bases and J by 3 bases, and 10 bases separated the two germline ends. The V gene's germline CDR1 is WNHNN and CDR2 SYGVQD (reference sequence). The CDR3 consists of 14 residues. The CDR3 protein is CASSPGVYTGELFF. The CDR3 region has the DNA TGCGCCAGCAGTCCCGGAGTCTACACCGGGGAGCTGTTTTTT.

The J gene is TRBJ2-5, the V gene TRBV7-6, with 8 positions matching TRBD2. CDR1 SGHVS and CDR2 FNYEAQ come from the germline V gene. The J segment lost 4 bases and the V segment lost 0 bases, leaving 1 base of the junction unmatched. The CDR3 spans 14 residues. DNA for the CDR3: TGTGCCAGCAGCTTAGCCACTAGCGGAGAGACCCAGTACTTC. Its protein product is CASSLATSGETQYF.

V is TRBV19 and J is TRBJ2-1, with a weak D call TRBD2 (6 bases). Trimming removed 8 bases from V and 10 bases from J, with 12 bases in between. Germline loops: CDR1 LNHDA, CDR2 SQIVND (reference sequence). This CDR3 spans 11 amino acids. The CDR3 protein is CASEWEAEQFF. The CDR3 DNA follows: TGTGCCAGTGAATGGGAGGCGGAGCAGTTCTTC.

The chain combines TRBV4-1 with TRBJ2-1; 9 nucleotides line up with TRBD1. The trim removed 1 base at V and 6 bases at J, leaving 7 bases unmatched. Per germline, CDR1 MGHRA and CDR2 YSYEKL. The CDR3 has 16 residues. The CDR3 is CASSQAGQGISNEQFF. For the CDR3, the DNA is TGCGCCAGCAGCCAAGCGGGACAGGGAATCAGCAATGAGCAGTTCTTC.

This chain joins TRBV27 and TRBJ2-7, with D possibly being TRBD1 (5 bases). This CDR3 spans 13 amino acids. V dropped 2 bases and J dropped 2 bases, with 7 bases sitting between them. CDR1 MNHEY and CDR2 SMNVEV come from the germline V gene (reference sequence). The CDR3, as DNA: TGTGCCAGCAGTTTAAAACAGGCCTACGAGCAGTACTTC. Translation: CASSLKQAYEQYF.